These 30 T cell receptor beta chains originate from one sample sequenced in a study of control samples from healthy donors and cancer patients. This table comes from immunoSEQ multiplex PCR, and its TCRdb copy is limited to in-frame clones, with some not included. Here the sample spans fewer than 120,000 clones, 88% being singletons. Input material: PBMCs. Receptor source: a woman aged 55-70 years with lung cancer.

The chain has TRBV11-2 and TRBJ2-7; D may match TRBD1 or TRBD2 (5 bases each). Looked up from germline, CDR1 is SGHAT and CDR2 is FQNNGV. This CDR3 region has 16 residues. Trimming took off 4 bases at V and 3 bases at J, with 19 bases between the two ends. As DNA, the CDR3 is TGTGCCAGCAGCTCTATCAAGGTGGGGGATAACTACGAGCAGTACTTC. Protein: CASSSIKVGDNYEQYF.

The V call is TRBV7-9, the J call TRBJ2-1; 10 bases fit TRBD1. CDR3 length: 16 residues. The V and J ends lost 5 bases and 6 bases, in that order; junction bases with no gene match: 10. CDR1 is SEHNR, CDR2 FQNEAQ, per germline (reference sequence). CDR3 sequence reads: CASSVLTGGVGNEQFF. CDR3 coding DNA: TGTGCCAGCAGCGTCCTGACAGGGGGCGTTGGCAATGAGCAGTTCTTC.

CDR3 protein: CASSEGTGVTEAFF. The CDR3 DNA sequence: TGTGCCAGCAGTGAAGGGACAGGGGTAACTGAAGCTTTCTTT. The gene calls are TRBV2 and TRBJ1-1; TRBD1 aligns across 9 bases. Germline CDR1 SNHLY, CDR2 FYNNEI. The length of the CDR3 is 14 residues. The ends lost 1 base at V and 5 bases at J; junction bases unmatched: 2. Complete variable domain (other parts from reference TRBV2 and TRBJ1-1): EPEVTQTPSHQVTQMGQEVILRCVPISNHLYFYWYRQILGQKVEFLVSFYNNEISEKSEIFDDQFSVERPDGSNFTLKIRSTKLEDSAMYFCASSEGTGVTEAFFGQGTRLTVV.

The genes are TRBV19 and TRBJ2-5; 15 nucleotides align to TRBD2. The CDR3 runs to 16 residues. Germline loops: CDR1 LNHDA, CDR2 SQIVND (reference sequence). V shed 3 bases and J 5 bases; nucleotides not matched to a gene: 4. CDR3 residues: CASSMAGTSGGETQYF. The CDR3 coding sequence is TGTGCCAGTAGTATGGCCGGGACTAGCGGGGGGGAGACCCAGTACTTC.

The chain combines TRBV12-3 or TRBV12-4 with TRBJ1-5, with a tentative D call TRBD1 (6 bases). The germline V and J ends were trimmed by 5 bases and 5 bases, with 10 bases remaining between them. The CDR3 totals 13 residues. CDR3 sequence: CASSMNRDQPQHF. The CDR3 region has the DNA TGTGCCAGCAGTATGAACAGGGATCAGCCCCAGCATTTT.

The CDR3 sequence is CASSQDRTETQYF. The CDR3 DNA follows: TGTGCCAGCAGCCAAGATCGAACCGAGACCCAGTACTTC. This chain links TRBV3-1 (or the pseudogene TRBV3-2) with TRBJ2-5, with D uncertain. The CDR3 length is 13 residues. CDR1 and CDR2 from the germline V gene are LGHDT and YNNKEL (reference sequence). Trimming pared 0 bases from V and 5 bases from J, leaving 7 bases between.

The V call is TRBV5-1, the J call TRBJ1-4; 7 nucleotides align to TRBD1. Trimming took 0 bases from V and 7 from J; bases not matched to a gene: 6. Germline assignment: CDR1 SGHRS and CDR2 YFSETQ. The CDR3 contains 15 residues. CDR3 DNA: TGCGCCAGCAGCTTGGGACAGGGTCGGAGTGAAAAACTGTTTTTT. Residues: CASSLGQGRSEKLFF.

This chain joins TRBV6-2 or TRBV6-3 and TRBJ2-2, with D maybe TRBD1 (5 bases). The CDR3 totals 13 residues. Germline CDR1 MNHEY, CDR2 SVGEGT. Trimming pared 4 bases from V and 7 bases from J, leaving 10 bases between. CDR3: CASSSQGVGELFF. In DNA, the CDR3 is TGTGCCAGCAGTTCTCAGGGTGTCGGGGAGCTGTTTTTT.

The chain employs TRBV7-2 and TRBJ2-1; no firm D call. CDR3 length: 15 amino acids. Trimming took 0 bases from V and 0 from J, leaving 6 bases between them. Germline values: CDR1 SGHTA, CDR2 FQGNSA. The chain's CDR3 is CASSLAAFSYNEQFF. CDR3 nucleotide sequence: TGTGCCAGCAGCTTAGCCGCGTTCTCCTACAATGAGCAGTTCTTC.

CDR3 loop: CATSENKGGSGTGELFF. For the CDR3, the DNA is TGTGCCACCAGTGAAAATAAGGGAGGATCGGGCACCGGGGAGCTGTTTTTT. V usage is TRBV24-1 and J usage is TRBJ2-2, with D maybe TRBD2 (6 bases). The CDR3 has 17 amino acids. Germline CDR1 reads KGHDR; CDR2 reads SFDVKD. V was trimmed by 4 bases and J by 4 bases, leaving 18 bases between them.

The chain links TRBV3-1 (or the pseudogene TRBV3-2) to TRBJ1-4; D is possibly TRBD1 (5 bases). The CDR3 loop spans 16 amino acids. In germline, CDR1 is LGHDT, CDR2 YNNKEL (reference sequence). V lost 0 bases, J lost 3 bases, and 11 bases lay in between. CDR3 sequence: CASSQDGGAANEKLFF. CDR3 coding DNA: TGTGCCAGCAGCCAAGATGGGGGTGCGGCTAATGAAAAACTGTTTTTT.

This chain links TRBV2 with TRBJ1-3; 7 bases agree with TRBD1. Germline V CDR1 and CDR2: SNHLY, FYNNEI. This CDR3 region has 16 residues. The V gene end was trimmed by 4 bases and the J gene end by 0 bases; junction bases not matched to a gene: 6. CDR3 sequence reads: CASSVGTAHSGNTIYF. CDR3 nucleotide sequence: TGTGCCAGCAGTGTTGGGACAGCGCACTCTGGAAACACCATATATTTT. Full variable domain (outside the CDR3, taken from reference TRBV2 and TRBJ1-3): EPEVTQTPSHQVTQMGQEVILRCVPISNHLYFYWYRQILGQKVEFLVSFYNNEISEKSEIFDDQFSVERPDGSNFTLKIRSTKLEDSAMYFCASSVGTAHSGNTIYFGEGSWLTVV.

The J gene is TRBJ2-2, the V gene TRBV20-1; D perhaps matches TRBD2 (6 bases). V dropped 3 bases and J dropped 3 bases, with 11 bases sitting between them. Germline V lookup: CDR1 DFQATT, CDR2 SNEGSKA (reference sequence). This CDR3 is 14 amino acids long. The chain's CDR3 is CSASVGGDTGELFF. The CDR3 nucleotides are TGCAGTGCTAGTGTAGGCGGGGACACCGGGGAGCTGTTTTTT.

The chain couples TRBV5-1 to TRBJ1-1; 7 bases are shared with TRBD1. The germline V gene encodes CDR1 SGHRS and CDR2 YFSETQ. The CDR3 totals 13 residues. V trimming: 2 bases; J trimming: 3 bases; junction bases outside the gene matches: 1. CDR3 protein: CASSLGTDTEAFF. The CDR3 region has the DNA TGCGCCAGCAGCTTAGGGACAGACACTGAAGCTTTCTTT.

This rearrangement joins TRBV6-4 to TRBJ1-1; 7 nucleotides align to TRBD1. The CDR3 is 14 amino acids. The V gene's germline CDR1 is MRHNA and CDR2 SNTAGT. Losses at the gene ends were 3 bases for V and 0 bases for J; bases not matched to a gene: 1. The CDR3 nucleotides read TGTGCCAGCAGTGAAGGGACAGTGAACACTGAAGCTTTCTTT. It codes for CASSEGTVNTEAFF.

V and J are TRBV6-2 or TRBV6-3 and TRBJ2-7; no clear D. Germline values: CDR1 MNHEY, CDR2 SVGEGT. V was trimmed by 3 bases and J by 5 bases, leaving 14 bases between them. The CDR3 length is 14 residues. The CDR3 sequence: CASSYYEGRHEQYF. The CDR3 DNA follows: TGTGCCAGCAGTTATTATGAAGGGCGGCACGAGCAGTACTTC.

V is TRBV7-3 and J is TRBJ2-1; D call uncertain. This CDR3 has 14 amino acids. Trimming removed 5 bases at V and 9 bases at J, with 17 bases between. Germline V lookup: CDR1 SGHTA, CDR2 FQGTGA. CDR3 amino acids: CASSLVSSSSEQFF. The DNA for the CDR3 is TGTGCCAGCAGCCTAGTATCCTCTTCCAGTGAGCAGTTCTTC.

As for this clone: Other DNA variants within this sample encode the same CDR3. The V call is TRBV3-1 (or the pseudogene TRBV3-2), the J call TRBJ1-3, with unresolved D. This CDR3 has 12 residues. Germline values: CDR1 LGHDT, CDR2 YNNKEL (reference sequence). V was cut by 4 bases and J by 4 bases, with 5 bases left in between. CDR3: CASSLGGNTIYF. The CDR3 nucleotides read TGTGCCAGCAGCCTGGGGGGAAACACCATATATTTT.

The chain joins TRBV6-5 to TRBJ1-1; no clear D. CDR1 is MNHEY and CDR2 is SVGAGI in the germline V gene. The CDR3 runs 14 residues. V lost 1 base to trimming and J lost 3 bases, with 9 bases between them. This chain's CDR3 is CASSYLVAYTEAFF. As DNA, the CDR3 is TGTGCCAGCAGTTACTTAGTGGCCTACACTGAAGCTTTCTTT.

This clone turned up a few times. The chain uses TRBV6-5 and TRBJ1-5, with a possible D match to TRBD1 (6 bases). CDR1 is MNHEY and CDR2 is SVGAGI in the germline V gene. This CDR3 comprises 15 residues. V was trimmed by 0 bases and J by 6 bases, leaving 12 bases between them. Here the CDR3 DNA reads TGTGCCAGCAGTTACTCGCGGGGGGCTGGTCAGCCCCAGCATTTT. Its translation is CASSYSRGAGQPQHF.

V usage is TRBV20-1 and J usage is TRBJ2-7, with D unresolved. Germline V CDR1 and CDR2: DFQATT, SNEGSKA (reference sequence). V shed 1 base and J shed 4 bases, with 5 bases lying between them. The length of the CDR3 is 11 residues. The CDR3 loop is CSARGRYEQYF. The CDR3 region has the DNA TGCAGTGCTAGAGGTCGGTACGAGCAGTACTTC.

CDR3 nucleotides: TGTGCCACTATGCGTCAGGACATTGAAAAACTGTTTTTT. Translation gives CATMRQDIEKLFF. The chain carries TRBV19 and TRBJ1-4, with D perhaps matching TRBD1 (5 bases). Germline V gene sequence: CDR1 LNHDA, CDR2 SQIVND (reference sequence). The CDR3 has 13 residues. The V end was cut by 10 bases, the J end by 7 bases, with 16 bases between.

The chain employs TRBV6-6 and TRBJ1-4; possibly TRBD1 for D (5 bases). The V end was cut by 7 bases, the J end by 8 bases, with 11 bases between. The CDR3 totals 12 residues. CDR1 is MNHNY and CDR2 is SVGAGI in the germline V gene (reference sequence). This CDR3 is CASTRGGEKLFF. CDR3 in DNA: TGTGCCAGCACTCGGGGGGGGGAAAAACTGTTTTTT.

This rearrangement joins TRBV4-2 to TRBJ1-5; 7 bases match TRBD1. The trim removed 3 bases at V and 0 bases at J, leaving 2 bases unmatched. This CDR3 has 15 amino acids. Germline V gene data show CDR1 as LGHNA and CDR2 as YNFKEQ. CDR3: CASSQDRSSNQPQHF. CDR3 nucleotides: TGTGCCAGCAGCCAGGACAGGAGTAGCAATCAGCCCCAGCATTTT.

In nucleotides, the CDR3 is TGTGCCAGCAGCCCCCTGGAGGAGACCCAGTACTTC. Amino acids: CASSPLEETQYF. The chain couples TRBV3-1 (or the pseudogene TRBV3-2) to TRBJ2-5; D is uncertain. The germline V and J ends were trimmed by 4 bases and 5 bases, with 8 bases remaining between them. The CDR3 length is 12 residues. The germline CDR1 and CDR2 sequences are LGHDT and YNNKEL (reference sequence).

This clone was seen a handful of times. The genes are TRBV28 and TRBJ1-1; 8 positions agree with TRBD1. V lost 5 bases and J lost 6; bases outside the gene matches: 8. The CDR3 sequence is 14 residues long. The germline gives CDR1 MDHEN, CDR2 SYDVKM. CDR3 sequence reads: CASSRTGFPPEAFF. CDR3 DNA: TGTGCCAGCAGTAGGACAGGGTTTCCCCCTGAAGCTTTCTTT.

The chain carries TRBV4-1 and TRBJ2-7; 7 nucleotides match TRBD1. V was pared by 0 bases and J by 4 bases, with 12 bases of the junction left unmatched. Germline-derived CDR1 and CDR2 are MGHRA and YSYEKL. The CDR3 sequence is 17 residues long. The chain's CDR3 is CASSQDRTGTEPYEQYF. The CDR3 DNA follows: TGCGCCAGCAGCCAAGACCGGACCGGGACAGAGCCTTACGAGCAGTACTTC.

V gene TRBV7-8 combines with J gene TRBJ2-5, with no clear D. Trimming stripped 3 bases from V and 5 bases from J, with 19 bases between. The CDR3 consists of 16 residues. From germline, CDR1 is SGHVS and CDR2 FQNEAQ. The DNA of the CDR3 is TGTGCCAGCAGCTTCTCAAACCGTAGGTCCGGGGAGACCCAGTACTTC. Translating gives CASSFSNRRSGETQYF.

The chain recombines TRBV4-3 with TRBJ1-1; D unclear. The length of the CDR3 is 15 residues. CDR1 and CDR2 from the germline V gene are LGHNA and YSLEER. Deletions cut 0 bases from V and 7 bases from J, with 15 bases between. This CDR3 is CASSQDQSGGVEAFF. DNA of the CDR3: TGCGCCAGCAGCCAAGATCAATCAGGCGGCGTTGAAGCTTTCTTT.

The gene calls are TRBV5-4 and TRBJ2-1, with D possibly matching TRBD1 (7 bases). CDR1 is SGHNT, CDR2 YYREEE, per germline (reference sequence). CDR3 length equals 16 residues. The germline V and J ends were trimmed by 0 bases and 2 bases, with 12 bases remaining between them. CDR3 region: CASSLGAGGTYNEQFF. CDR3 bases: TGTGCCAGCAGCTTGGGCGCAGGGGGGACCTACAATGAGCAGTTCTTC. The full variable domain, in which reference TRBV5-4 and TRBJ2-1 provide the parts outside the CDR3, is ETGVTQSPTHLIKTRGQQVTLRCSSQSGHNTVSWYQQALGQGPQFIFQYYREEENGRGNFPPRFSGLQFPNYSSELNVNALELDDSALYLCASSLGAGGTYNEQFFGPGTRLTVL.